The present TCR beta chain was sequenced within a study of early T cells in non-severe SARS-CoV-2 infection. Study-level information: Unsorted whole-blood RNA was sequenced in bulk, leaving chains unpaired.

Each cDNA molecule carried a unique molecular identifier. A single record per CDR3 protein comes from TCRdb applying MiXCR to the 5' RACE reads. The sample lists more than 95,000 distinct CDR3 sequences, approximately 10% occurring once. Broader study findings: There was a bias toward anti-spike CD8 responses in VDJdb matching, which missed private and CD4 specificities.

A word on this clonotype: The target antigen is unknown.

This sequence was found in an adult who was a healthcare worker with PCR-confirmed SARS-CoV-2 infection or an uninfected control (not recorded which). Sequences were derived from whole blood, sampled at baseline.

The CDR3 region is CASTSSSDHEQFF. The DNA for the CDR3 is TGTGCCAGCACCTCCTCTAGCGACCATGAGCAGTTCTTC. The chain employs TRBV6-5 and TRBJ2-1, with D perhaps matching TRBD2 (6 bases). The CDR3 is 13 residues long. CDR1 and CDR2 (germline): MNHEY, SVGAGI. V lost 7 bases to trimming and J lost 8 bases, with 15 bases between them.